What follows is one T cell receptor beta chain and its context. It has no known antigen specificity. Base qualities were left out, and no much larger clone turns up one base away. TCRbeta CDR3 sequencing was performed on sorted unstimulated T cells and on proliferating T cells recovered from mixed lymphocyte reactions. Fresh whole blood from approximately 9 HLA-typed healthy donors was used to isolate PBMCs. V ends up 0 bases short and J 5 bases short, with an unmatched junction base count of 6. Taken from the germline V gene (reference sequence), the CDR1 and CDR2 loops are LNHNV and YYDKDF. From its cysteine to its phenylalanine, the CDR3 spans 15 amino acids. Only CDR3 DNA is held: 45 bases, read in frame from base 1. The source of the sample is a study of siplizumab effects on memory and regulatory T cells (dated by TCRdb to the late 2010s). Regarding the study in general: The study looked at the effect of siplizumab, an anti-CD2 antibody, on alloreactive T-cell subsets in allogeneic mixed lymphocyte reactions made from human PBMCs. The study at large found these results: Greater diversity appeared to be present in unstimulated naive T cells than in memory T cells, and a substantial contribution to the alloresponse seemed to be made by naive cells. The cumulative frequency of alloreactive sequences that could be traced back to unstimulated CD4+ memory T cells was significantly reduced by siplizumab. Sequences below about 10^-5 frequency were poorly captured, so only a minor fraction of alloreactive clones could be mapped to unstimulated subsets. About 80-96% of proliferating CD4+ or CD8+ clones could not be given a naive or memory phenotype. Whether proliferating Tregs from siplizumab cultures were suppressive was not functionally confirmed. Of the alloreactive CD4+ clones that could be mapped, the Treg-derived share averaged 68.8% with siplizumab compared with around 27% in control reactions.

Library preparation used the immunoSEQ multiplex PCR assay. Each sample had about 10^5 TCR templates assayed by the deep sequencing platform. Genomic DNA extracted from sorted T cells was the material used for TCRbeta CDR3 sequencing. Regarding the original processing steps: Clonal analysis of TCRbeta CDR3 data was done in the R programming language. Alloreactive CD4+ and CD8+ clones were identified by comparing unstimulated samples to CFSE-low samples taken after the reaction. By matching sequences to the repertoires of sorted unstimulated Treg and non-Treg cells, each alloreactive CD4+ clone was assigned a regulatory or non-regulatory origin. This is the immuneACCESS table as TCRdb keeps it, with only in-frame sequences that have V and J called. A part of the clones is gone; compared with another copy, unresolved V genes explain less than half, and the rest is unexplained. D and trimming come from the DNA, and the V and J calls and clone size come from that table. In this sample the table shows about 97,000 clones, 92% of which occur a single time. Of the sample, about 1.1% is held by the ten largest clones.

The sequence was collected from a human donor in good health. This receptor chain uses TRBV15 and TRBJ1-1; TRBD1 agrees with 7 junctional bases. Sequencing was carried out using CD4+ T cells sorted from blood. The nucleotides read TGTGCCACCAGCAGAGATAGGATCAGGGGGACTGAAGCTTTCTTT. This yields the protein CATSRDRIRGTEAFF.